These 12 T cell receptor beta chains share one sample of origin, sequenced in a study of blood T cell repertoires in COVID-19. The method was immunoSEQ multiplex PCR; TCRdb's version includes in-frame clones alone and lacks a portion of them. The data hold about 120,000 clones, with roughly 88% observed a single time. Sequencing was done on a sample of peripheral blood. The receptors here all came from a man between 45 and 60 years old with acute or convalescent COVID-19.

The chain links TRBV4-1 to TRBJ1-6; 7 bases align to TRBD1. The V segment lost 1 base and the J segment 9 bases; nucleotides outside the gene matches: 6. This CDR3 comprises 15 residues. The germline gives CDR1 MGHRA, CDR2 YSYEKL. The chain's CDR3 is CASSQGDREASPLHF. CDR3 nucleotide sequence: TGCGCCAGCAGCCAAGGCGACAGGGAGGCTTCACCCCTCCACTTT.

The V gene is TRBV5-5, the J gene TRBJ2-7, with a weak D call TRBD2 (6 bases). Germline lookup yields CDR1 SGHKS and CDR2 YYEKEE (reference sequence). The V end was cut by 4 bases, the J end by 1 base, with 15 bases between. The CDR3 has 15 amino acids. The CDR3 DNA follows: TGTGCCAGCAGCCTAGGGACTCTCCCGTCCTACGAGCAGTACTTC. Protein sequence: CASSLGTLPSYEQYF.

V usage is TRBV19 and J usage is TRBJ1-1; unclear D gene. Germline CDR1 is LNHDA and CDR2 is SQIVND (reference sequence). The V end was cut by 3 bases, the J end by 8 bases, with 10 bases between. This CDR3 has 12 amino acids. CDR3 amino acids: CASSIAGGEAFF. The CDR3 nucleotides are TGTGCCAGTAGTATCGCAGGTGGCGAAGCTTTCTTT.

The chain has TRBV6-4 and TRBJ2-3, with D perhaps matching TRBD2 (5 bases). The CDR3 runs 16 residues. Deletions cut 5 bases from V and 0 bases from J, with 15 bases between. The V gene's germline CDR1 is MRHNA and CDR2 SNTAGT. CDR3 sequence (DNA): TGTGCCAGCAGTATGCGAGGGATGGGGAGCACAGATACGCAGTATTTT. This translates into CASSMRGMGSTDTQYF.

This chain joins TRBV5-6 and TRBJ2-7, with a possible D match to TRBD1 (5 bases). The V and J ends lost 5 bases and 7 bases respectively, with 10 bases between them. Germline lookup yields CDR1 SGHDT and CDR2 YYEEEE. The CDR3 is 11 residues long. The CDR3 is CASSLQEEQYF. The CDR3 DNA sequence: TGTGCCAGCAGTTTACAGGAGGAGCAGTACTTC.

The V and J genes are TRBV19 and TRBJ1-2; maybe TRBD1 (5 bases). CDR1 is LNHDA, CDR2 SQIVND, per germline (reference sequence). The CDR3 covers 15 residues. V lost 3 bases, J lost 4 bases, and 15 bases lay in between. CDR3 nucleotides: TGTGCCAGTAGTATCCGGGACTCTGGTCCCTATGGCTACACCTTC. This codes for CASSIRDSGPYGYTF.

V and J are TRBV19 and TRBJ2-7, with a tentative D call TRBD2 (5 bases). Trimming stripped 6 bases from V and 5 bases from J, with 17 bases between. The length of the CDR3 is 14 residues. Germline values: CDR1 LNHDA, CDR2 SQIVND (reference sequence). CDR3 sequence reads: CASRYSRGADEQYF. The DNA of the CDR3 is TGTGCCAGTAGGTATAGTCGGGGTGCGGACGAGCAGTACTTC.

The chain carries TRBV9 and TRBJ2-7; 7 nucleotides line up with TRBD1. The CDR3 contains 15 residues. In germline, CDR1 is SGDLS, CDR2 YYNGEE. V trimming: 0 bases; J trimming: 2 bases; junction bases outside the gene matches: 5. CDR3 DNA: TGTGCCAGCAGCGTAGAGGGGACAGAGACCTACGAGCAGTACTTC. Translated: CASSVEGTETYEQYF.

V usage is TRBV6-6 and J usage is TRBJ1-5; 11 bases line up with TRBD1. The CDR3 runs to 15 residues. The J segment lost 6 bases and the V segment lost 6 bases, leaving 7 bases of the junction unmatched. Germline V lookup: CDR1 MNHNY, CDR2 SVGAGI (reference sequence). CDR3 loop: CASSRAGTGGQPQHF. The CDR3 DNA reads as TGTGCCAGCAGCCGAGCAGGGACAGGGGGTCAGCCCCAGCATTTT.

The chain links TRBV7-3 to TRBJ1-5; D unresolved. Germline V CDR1 and CDR2: SGHTA, FQGTGA. The CDR3 contains 13 residues. With 5 bases removed from V and 3 bases from J, the gap between germline ends came to 8 bases. The CDR3 bases are TGTGCCAGCAGCCGGGGTCCCAATCAGCCCCAGCATTTT. This gives the protein CASSRGPNQPQHF.

The chain joins TRBV4-1 to TRBJ1-5, with 8 bases matching TRBD1. The ends lost 6 bases at V and 0 bases at J; junction bases unmatched: 7. Germline CDR1 is MGHRA and CDR2 is YSYEKL. This CDR3 comprises 16 residues. CDR3 coding DNA: TGCGCCAGCAGATCAATCCAGGGGGCTAGCAATCAGCCCCAGCATTTT. Translated: CASRSIQGASNQPQHF.

The rearrangement joins TRBV30 to TRBJ1-4; D uncertain. The CDR3 contains 13 residues. Germline V lookup: CDR1 GTSNPN, CDR2 SVGIG (reference sequence). Trimming took 2 bases from V and 1 from J, leaving 5 bases between them. The DNA for the CDR3 is TGTGCCTGGAGTCTCGGAACTAATGAAAAACTGTTTTTT. Translating it yields CAWSLGTNEKLFF.